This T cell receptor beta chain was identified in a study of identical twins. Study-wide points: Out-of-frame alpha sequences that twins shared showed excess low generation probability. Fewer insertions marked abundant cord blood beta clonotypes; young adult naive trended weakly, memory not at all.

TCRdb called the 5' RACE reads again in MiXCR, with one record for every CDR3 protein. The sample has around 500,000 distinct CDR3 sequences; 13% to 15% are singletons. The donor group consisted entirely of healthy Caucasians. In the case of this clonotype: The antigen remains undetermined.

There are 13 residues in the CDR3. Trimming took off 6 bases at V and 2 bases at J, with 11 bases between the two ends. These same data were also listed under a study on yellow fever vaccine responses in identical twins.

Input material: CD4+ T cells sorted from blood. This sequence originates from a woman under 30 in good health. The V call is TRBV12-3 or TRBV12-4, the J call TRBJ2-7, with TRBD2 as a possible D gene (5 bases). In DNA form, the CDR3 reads TGTGCCAGCAGCATAGCGCGAACCTACGAGCAGTACTTC. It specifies CASSIARTYEQYF.